This TCR beta chain was recorded in a study of blood T cell repertoires in COVID-19. Data came from immunoSEQ multiplex PCR; TCRdb stores just in-frame clones and leaves some out. The table lists 150,000 to 200,000 clones, 80% of them singletons. Per germline, CDR1 ENHRY and CDR2 SYGVKD. This CDR3 spans 15 amino acids. V was pared by 3 bases and J by 1 base, with 5 bases of the junction left unmatched. The rearrangement joins TRBV10-3 to TRBJ1-1, with 7 nucleotides matching TRBD1. The TCR comes from a woman aged 60-75 years who had recovered from COVID-19. The sequenced sample was PBMCs or T cells enriched from blood (not recorded which). CDR3 nucleotides: TGTGCCATCAGTGATCCCGGGACAGCGAACACTGAAGCTTTCTTT. It yields the protein CAISDPGTANTEAFF.